This TCR beta chain was recovered during a study of cytomegalovirus exposure and HLA in healthy donors (dated by TCRdb to about 2017). Concerning the study at large: The roughly 700 repertoires of the first cohort and the approximately 130 validation repertoires were produced on the same platform, according to a later analysis. High-throughput TCR immunosequencing, statistical association of individual TCRs with disease status, and machine learning were combined to predict cytomegalovirus infection status. Besides the first cohort of around 670 subjects, a separate validation cohort made up of 95 to 150 different subjects was used. The study was designed to test whether signatures of past pathogen exposure could be identified by cataloging public T cell receptors.

General findings and caveats noted by the study authors: The validation cohort had no HLA typing available for a later analysis, so co-occurrence within that cohort was assessed over all 120 or so repertoires. The classifier was reported to diagnose cytomegalovirus status with high specificity and sensitivity in both the original and validation cohorts. Across donors, most TCR sequences were observed very rarely, whereas some public TCRs were present in many individuals. In the study, around 150 TCR beta chains were listed as associated with cytomegalovirus. Subsequent analysis determined that TCRs grouped into clusters in the first cohort also showed a tendency toward co-occurrence across the 120 validation repertoires, and 85% to 95% of cluster scores exceeded 0. Three of the identified cytomegalovirus-associated TCR beta chains were confirmed in vitro to be specific for cytomegalovirus antigens. The authors suggested that the approach could potentially be extended to other disease states and immunological phenotypes.

Details on this clone: It has no known antigen specificity. No base qualities exist here, and no much larger clone lies one base off it.

Receptor libraries were prepared by the immunoSEQ multiplex PCR assay. Per the source publication's procedure: A statistical classification framework was developed to diagnose cytomegalovirus status using the catalog of TCR beta chain sequences. Imported from immuneACCESS, the table was reduced by TCRdb to in-frame sequences with V and J called. These copies leave out some clones; in studies compared against another copy, an unresolved V gene accounts for under half, and the cause of the remainder is not known. From that table come the V and J calls and clone size; the DNA was used to work out D and trimming. The sample data list approximately 81,000 clones, and roughly 93% of these were observed just once. Clones ranked in the top ten supply 0.65% to 0.7% of the sample. The CDR3 numbers 15 residues from cysteine through phenylalanine. Just CDR3 DNA is preserved here, 45 bases in frame from base 1. V and J are truncated by 4 bases and 4 bases respectively, leaving an intervening sequence of 14 bases. Reading the germline V gene gives CDR1 SGHAT and CDR2 FQNNGV.

Donors formed part of the validation cohort, which comprised 95 to 150 subjects and was distinct from the first cohort of under 850 subjects. This TCR was sampled from a man aged 18 to 29 in good health and CMV-seronegative. Specimen: PBMCs. Here the chain combines TRBV11-2 and TRBJ2-4; possibly the D gene is TRBD1, per 6 matching bases. This receptor carries the CDR3 CASSYPTGTKNIQYF. The DNA is TGTGCCAGCAGCTATCCAACCGGGACAAAAAACATTCAGTACTTC.